Listed here are 13 T cell receptor beta chains from one sample, sequenced in a study of blood T cell repertoires in COVID-19. The protocol was immunoSEQ multiplex PCR, while the TCRdb copy is restricted to in-frame clones and leaves out a portion. This sample yields roughly 360,000 clones, of which roughly four fifths are seen a single time; approximately 5.4% belongs to the top ten. The sequencing input was PBMCs or T cells enriched from blood (not recorded which). The source of these receptors is a woman between 45 and 60 years old who had recovered from COVID-19.

The chain has TRBV18 and TRBJ2-2; 7 bases are a match to TRBD1. V lost 5 bases and J lost 7; bases outside the gene matches: 1. This CDR3 contains 12 residues. CDR1 is KGHSH and CDR2 is LQKENI in the germline V gene. The CDR3 sequence: CASSRDSGELFF. The CDR3 nucleotides read TGTGCCAGCTCAAGGGACAGCGGGGAGCTGTTTTTT.

The rearrangement joins TRBV15 to TRBJ1-1; D gene ambiguous. CDR3 length equals 14 residues. Deletions cut 7 bases from V and 0 bases from J, with 12 bases between. CDR1 and CDR2 from the germline V gene are LNHNV and YYDKDF (reference sequence). The CDR3 region has the DNA TGTGCCACCACGGGTTTACCCATGAACACTGAAGCTTTCTTT. This sequence encodes CATTGLPMNTEAFF.

The rearrangement links TRBV3-1 (or the pseudogene TRBV3-2) to TRBJ2-7; 11 bases are a match to TRBD2. From germline, CDR1 is LGHDT and CDR2 YNNKEL (reference sequence). J was trimmed by 7 bases and V by 4 bases; bases with no gene match: 12. The CDR3 runs 16 residues. CDR3 residues: CASSRSGRAPQGEQYF. The CDR3 DNA reads TGTGCCAGCAGCCGTAGCGGGAGGGCCCCCCAAGGAGAGCAGTACTTC.

This sequence joins TRBV5-6 and TRBJ1-5, with 8 bases identical to TRBD1. J lost 5 bases, V lost 5 bases, and 6 bases had no gene match. Germline values: CDR1 SGHDT, CDR2 YYEEEE. The CDR3 contains 14 residues. CDR3 coding DNA: TGTGCCAGCAGTTTCTCAGGGGGCGATCAGCCCCAGCATTTT. Protein sequence: CASSFSGGDQPQHF.

The chain carries TRBV7-8 and TRBJ1-2; D is ambiguous. Germline assignment: CDR1 SGHVS and CDR2 FQNEAQ. The CDR3 length is 14 residues. Between the trimmed V and J ends, which lost 4 bases and 4 bases, there was a span of 13 bases. The CDR3 nucleotides read TGTGCCAGCAGCTCTGGCCCCGATCGCTATGGCTACACCTTC. It is translated as CASSSGPDRYGYTF.

J is TRBJ2-3 and V is TRBV7-2; TRBD2 agrees at 10 bases. The CDR3 is 14 residues long. Trimming took 7 bases from V and 2 from J; bases not matched to a gene: 3. The germline V gene encodes CDR1 SGHTA and CDR2 FQGNSA. CDR3 bases: TGTGCCAGCAACAGCGGGAGGGTCACAGATACGCAGTATTTT. The encoded protein is CASNSGRVTDTQYF.

The rearrangement joins TRBV5-6 to TRBJ2-7; possibly TRBD1 for D (6 bases). The CDR3 covers 13 residues. V lost 4 bases and J lost 6, with 14 bases in between. In germline, CDR1 is SGHDT, CDR2 YYEEEE. In nucleotides, the CDR3 is TGTGCCAGCAGCGCGAACAGGGTGGGCGAGCAGTACTTC. It specifies CASSANRVGEQYF. Full variable domain (rest looked up from reference TRBV5-6 and TRBJ2-7): DAGVTQSPTHLIKTRGQQVTLRCSPKSGHDTVSWYQQALGQGPQFIFQYYEEEERQRGNFPDRFSGHQFPNYSSELNVNALLLGDSALYLCASSANRVGEQYFGPGTRLTVT.

V is TRBV28 and J is TRBJ1-2, with 9 nucleotides matching TRBD1. Germline lookup yields CDR1 MDHEN and CDR2 SYDVKM. The CDR3 has 17 amino acids. Trimming cost V 5 bases and J 0 bases; bases outside gene matches: 10. This chain's CDR3 is CASSPPGTGSSNYGYTF. The CDR3, as DNA: TGTGCCAGCAGTCCCCCGGGGACAGGGTCATCTAACTATGGCTACACCTTC.

The rearrangement links TRBV18 to TRBJ1-1, with D possibly TRBD1 on 5 matching bases. CDR3 length: 15 residues. The germline V gene encodes CDR1 KGHSH and CDR2 LQKENI. Trimming shortened V by 0 bases and J by 2 bases, and 10 bases separated the two germline ends. CDR3 in DNA: TGTGCCAGCTCACCACCCCAGGGAAGCAACACTGAAGCTTTCTTT. This codes for CASSPPQGSNTEAFF. The whole variable domain, filled in from reference TRBV18 and TRBJ1-1, reads NAGVMQNPRHLVRRRGQEARLRCSPMKGHSHVYWYRQLPEEGLKFMVYLQKENIIDESGMPKERFSAEFPKEGPSILRIQQVVRGDSAAYFCASSPPQGSNTEAFFGQGTRLTVV.

The rearrangement links TRBV3-1 (or the pseudogene TRBV3-2) to TRBJ1-1, with 7 bases aligning to TRBD1. This CDR3 region has 13 residues. J lost 7 bases, V lost 5 bases, and 7 bases had no gene match. Germline CDR1 LGHDT, CDR2 YNNKEL (reference sequence). CDR3 DNA sequence: TGTGCCAGCAGCTGGACAGGTACTGGTGAAGCTTTCTTT. It is translated as CASSWTGTGEAFF.

The J gene is TRBJ1-2, the V gene TRBV14; 9 bases are a match to TRBD1. The CDR3 runs 16 residues. CDR1 and CDR2 (germline): SGHDN, FVKESK. V was clipped by 4 bases and J by 5 bases; unmatched bases: 11. CDR3: CASSLIPGQGSYGYTF. CDR3 in DNA: TGTGCCAGCAGCCTTATTCCGGGACAGGGTTCTTATGGCTACACCTTC.

This clone was observed once. The chain has TRBV29-1 and TRBJ1-2; 8 bases agree with TRBD1. V trimming: 1 base; J trimming: 8 bases; junction bases outside the gene matches: 9. The CDR3 has 14 residues. Per germline, CDR1 SQVTM and CDR2 ANQGSEA. In nucleotides, the CDR3 is TGCAGCGTTGAAGCGGGCAGGGGGCGAGTCGGCTACACCTTC. Residues: CSVEAGRGRVGYTF.

This chain joins TRBV29-1 and TRBJ1-1; tentative D call: TRBD1 (5 bases). This CDR3 region has 13 residues. Per the germline V gene, CDR1 is SQVTM and CDR2 is ANQGSEA. With 0 bases removed from V and 5 bases from J, the gap between germline ends came to 10 bases. The CDR3 coding sequence is TGCAGCGTTGAAGAGACAGAAATGACTGAAGCTTTCTTT. Protein: CSVEETEMTEAFF. Using reference TRBV29-1 and TRBJ1-1 for the parts outside the CDR3, the full variable domain is SAVISQKPSRDICQRGTSLTIQCQVDSQVTMMFWYRQQPGQSLTLIATANQGSEATYESGFVIDKFPISRPNLTFSTLTVSNMSPEDSSIYLCSVEETEMTEAFFGQGTRLTVV.